This passage covers 3 T cell receptor beta chains from one sample sequenced in a study of CD8+ T cells in alopecia areata (dated by TCRdb to the late 2010s). Receptor amplification or capture employed the immunoSEQ multiplex PCR assay. For TCR sequencing, RNA was extracted from every sample and reverse transcribed into cDNA to serve as template. TCRdb carries this immuneACCESS record with in-frame sequences only. Its versions omit some clonotypes, under half of them owing to an unresolved V gene in the studies checked, with the rest unexplained. The sample table records roughly 200,000 clones; more than 60% of these occur just once. Jointly, the top ten make up 1.5% to 2% of the sample. Taken with the paper, the label for time point translates to: baseline before oral tofacitinib. This material consisted of CD4+ T cells sorted from blood, taken at week 0. The source of these receptors is a human donor with alopecia areata.

The gene calls are TRBV4-3 and TRBJ2-7; weak D call: TRBD1 (5 bases). The CDR3 runs 14 residues. Trimming removed 0 bases from V and 7 bases from J, with 13 bases in between. The germline V gene encodes CDR1 LGHNA and CDR2 YSLEER. CDR3: CASSQDHRAGEQYF. Here the CDR3 DNA reads TGCGCCAGCAGCCAAGATCATAGGGCAGGGGAGCAGTACTTC.

The gene calls are TRBV9 and TRBJ2-3; no clear D. Trimming left V 1 base short and J 1 base short, with 13 bases between. The CDR3 runs to 16 residues. CDR1 is SGDLS and CDR2 is YYNGEE in the germline V gene. This CDR3 is CASSVSLLGGTDTQYF. The CDR3, as DNA: TGTGCCAGCAGCGTATCCCTGTTAGGAGGCACAGATACGCAGTATTTT. The whole variable domain, filled in from reference TRBV9 and TRBJ2-3, reads DSGVTQTPKHLITATGQRVTLRCSPRSGDLSVYWYQQSLDQGLQFLIQYYNGEERAKGNILERFSAQQFPDLHSELNLSSLELGDSALYFCASSVSLLGGTDTQYFGPGTRLTVL.

This clone was observed a few times. The rearrangement uses TRBV10-3 and TRBJ2-7, with D hard to call. The germline CDR1 and CDR2 sequences are ENHRY and SYGVKD. The length of the CDR3 is 13 residues. Trimming took off 2 bases at V and 6 bases at J, with 11 bases between the two ends. The CDR3, as DNA: TGTGCCATCAGTGAGGAGGTGCGAGGCGAGCAGTACTTC. It codes for CAISEEVRGEQYF.